The sequence of this TCR beta chain was determined in a study of neoadjuvant anti-PD-1 for oral cavity cancer. Libraries were prepared by immunoSEQ multiplex PCR; TCRdb keeps only in-frame clonotypes and omits some of them. The sample contains 6,000 or so clones, around half of which appear only once. Comments on this clone: The germline gene is not matched at one end of the junction; a read error may be the cause.

As to time point: after neoadjuvant nivolumab, at surgical resection. Germline lookup yields CDR1 SGHVS and CDR2 FNYEAQ. The length of the CDR3 is 15 residues. This specimen was tumor tissue, taken after nivolumab (anti-PD-1) treatment. The V call is TRBV7-6, the J call TRBJ2-6; D not resolved. The sequence derives from a person aged 40-85 years with oral cavity squamous cell carcinoma. CDR3 sequence reads: CASSLEGSGANVLTF. The CDR3 DNA reads TGTGCCAGCAGTTTAGAAGGGTCCGGGGCCAACGTCCTGACTTTC.